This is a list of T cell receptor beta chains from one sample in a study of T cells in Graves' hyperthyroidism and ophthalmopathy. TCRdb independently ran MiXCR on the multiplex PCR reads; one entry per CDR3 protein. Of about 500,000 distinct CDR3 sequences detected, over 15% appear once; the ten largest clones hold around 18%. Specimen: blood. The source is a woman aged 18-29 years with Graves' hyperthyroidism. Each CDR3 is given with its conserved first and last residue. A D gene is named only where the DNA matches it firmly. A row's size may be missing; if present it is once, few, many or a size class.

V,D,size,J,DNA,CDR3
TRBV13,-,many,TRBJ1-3,TGTGCCAGCAGCGGCTGGGAAACTGGAAACACCATATATTTT,CASSGWETGNTIYF
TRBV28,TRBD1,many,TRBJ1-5,TGTGCCAGCAGTCTAACAGGACAGGGAGCTAATCAGCCCCAGCATTTT,CASSLTGQGANQPQHF
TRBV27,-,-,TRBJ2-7,TGTGCCAGCAGTTCCGGACTGCTACGCTCCTACGAGCAGTACTTC,CASSSGLLRSYEQYF
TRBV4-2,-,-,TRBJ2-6,TGTGCCAGCAGCCAAGGCTCGGGACTCCTAGGAACTGGGGCCAACGTCCTGACTTTC,CASSQGSGLLGTGANVLTF
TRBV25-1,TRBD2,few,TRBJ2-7,TGTGCCAGCAGTGAATTGACTAGCATGGGCGAGCAGTACTTC,CASSELTSMGEQYF
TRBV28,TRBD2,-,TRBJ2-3,TGTGCCAGCAGTTCCGTAGCGGGAGGCCCCAGGTGGGTGGGCACAGATACGCAGTATTTT,CASSSVAGGPRWVGTDTQYF
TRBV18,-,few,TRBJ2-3,TGTGCCAGCTCACTACGGCCTACAGATACGCAGTATTTT,CASSLRPTDTQYF
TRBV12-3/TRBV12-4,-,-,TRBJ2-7,TGTGCCAGCAGCCAAGGTTGGTCTTTCGAGCAGTACTTC,CASSQGWSFEQYF
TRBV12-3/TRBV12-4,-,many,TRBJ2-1,TGTGCCAGCAACCAAGAGGTCTACAATGAGCAGTTCTTC,CASNQEVYNEQFF
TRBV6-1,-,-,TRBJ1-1,TGTGCCAGCAGTGAAGTTGGGTCGAACACTGAAGCTTTCTTT,CASSEVGSNTEAFF
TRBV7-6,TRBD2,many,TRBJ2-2,TGTGCCAGCAGTCCGAGGACTAGCGGGGACACCGGGGAGCTGTTTTTT,CASSPRTSGDTGELFF
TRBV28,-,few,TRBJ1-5,TGTGCCAGCAGTGGATTGTGGTTGGGCAATCAGCCCCAGCATTTT,CASSGLWLGNQPQHF